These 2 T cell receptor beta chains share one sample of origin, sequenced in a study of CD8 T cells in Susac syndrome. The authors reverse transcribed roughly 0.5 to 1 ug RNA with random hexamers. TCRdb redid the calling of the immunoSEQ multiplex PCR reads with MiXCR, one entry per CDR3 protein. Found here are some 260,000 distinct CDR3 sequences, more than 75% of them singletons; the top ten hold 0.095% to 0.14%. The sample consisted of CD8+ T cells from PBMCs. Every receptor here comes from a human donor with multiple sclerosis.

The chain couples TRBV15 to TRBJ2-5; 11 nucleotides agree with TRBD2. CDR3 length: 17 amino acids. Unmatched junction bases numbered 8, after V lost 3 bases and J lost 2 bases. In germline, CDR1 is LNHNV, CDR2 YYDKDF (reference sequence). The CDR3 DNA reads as TGTGCCACCAGCAGCTGGACTAGCGGGCACCTACAAGAGACCCAGTACTTC. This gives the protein CATSSWTSGHLQETQYF.

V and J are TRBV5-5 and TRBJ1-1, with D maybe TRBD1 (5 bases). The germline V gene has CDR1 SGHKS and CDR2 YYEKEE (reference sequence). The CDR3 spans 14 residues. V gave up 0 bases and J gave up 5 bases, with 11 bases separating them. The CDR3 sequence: CASSLAGGRTEAFF. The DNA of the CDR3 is TGTGCCAGCAGCTTGGCCGGGGGGAGGACTGAAGCTTTCTTT.